A single sample gave rise to the 11 T cell receptor beta chains below, sequenced in a study of response to subunit inactivated influenza vaccine. TCRdb ran MiXCR on the RT-PCR reads and lists one entry per CDR3 protein. The sample includes roughly 670,000 distinct CDR3 sequences, approximately 14% of them seen just once. Sequences were derived from PBMCs from blood, sampled roughly 15 days before vaccination. These TCRs come from a man aged 50-59 years who received an inactivated influenza vaccine.

The rearrangement links TRBV12-3 or TRBV12-4 to TRBJ2-7, with D perhaps TRBD2 (6 bases). The CDR3 consists of 11 residues. V shed 5 bases and J shed 13 bases, with 15 bases lying between them. CDR3 DNA sequence: TGTGCCAGCAGTCCCGGCGGGGACCCTTACTTC. It yields the protein CASSPGGDPYF.

This clonotype was detected only a few times. The chain carries TRBV3-1 and TRBJ1-5; D is uncertain. Between the trimmed V and J ends, which lost 1 base and 7 bases, there was a span of 11 bases. Germline V lookup: CDR1 LGHDT, CDR2 YNNKEL (reference sequence). The CDR3 runs to 14 residues. In nucleotides, the CDR3 is TGTGCCAGCAGCCAAGGACTCCTACCCCAGCCCCAGCATTTT. Protein product: CASSQGLLPQPQHF.

This clonotype was observed a handful of times. The chain combines TRBV27 with TRBJ2-3, with TRBD2 identical over 11 bases. This CDR3 is built from 18 residues. From germline, CDR1 is MNHEY and CDR2 SMNVEV (reference sequence). V shed 4 bases and J 2 bases; nucleotides not matched to a gene: 11. CDR3 in DNA: TGTGCCAGCAGTTCACGCCCCGGACTAGCGGGCGCCACAGATACGCAGTATTTT. Translation: CASSSRPGLAGATDTQYF.

The V call is TRBV4-1, the J call TRBJ2-1, with 8 bases lining up with TRBD2. Gene TRBJ2-7 matches the end of the DNA better, so the J call may be wrong. This CDR3 spans 16 amino acids. Germline assignment: CDR1 MGHRA and CDR2 YSYEKL. The CDR3 nucleotides read TGCGCCAGCAGCCAAGTTTACGGGAGGGGCTACAATGAGCAGTACTTC. It specifies CASSQVYGRGYNEQYF.

The table lists this clonotype with a few counts. CDR3 coding DNA: TGTGCCAGCAGCCAAGATAGGGTGGGGGGATGGAACACCGGGGAGCTGTTTTTT. The encoded protein is CASSQDRVGGWNTGELFF. The chain has TRBV4-2 and TRBJ2-2, with a tentative D call TRBD2 (6 bases). The germline V gene encodes CDR1 LGHNA and CDR2 YNFKEQ. V was trimmed by 0 bases and J by 1 base, leaving 15 bases between them. CDR3 length: 18 amino acids.

This clonotype was detected only a few times. The chain links TRBV5-1 to TRBJ2-4, with TRBD1 identical over 10 bases. Germline assignment: CDR1 SGHRS and CDR2 YFSETQ. With 1 base clipped from V and 0 bases from J, the junction kept 10 bases outside the gene matches. The CDR3 runs to 19 residues. This CDR3 is CASSLSTGGELLAKNIQYF. The CDR3, as DNA: TGCGCCAGCAGCTTGTCGACAGGGGGCGAACTACTAGCCAAAAACATTCAGTACTTC.

V is TRBV3-1 and J is TRBJ2-5; D is unresolved. CDR1 is LGHDT, CDR2 YNNKEL, per germline (reference sequence). The V gene lost 0 bases and the J gene lost 1 base, with 15 bases spanning the gap. This CDR3 comprises 17 residues. CDR3 sequence: CASSQEPSGVGQETQYF. DNA for the CDR3: TGTGCCAGCAGCCAAGAGCCTTCTGGGGTCGGCCAAGAGACCCAGTACTTC.

The genes are TRBV15 and TRBJ2-6; TRBD1 is a possible D gene (5 bases). Deletions cut 5 bases from V and 5 bases from J, with 19 bases between. The CDR3 is 17 residues long. Germline V CDR1 and CDR2: LNHNV, YYDKDF (reference sequence). The CDR3 nucleotides read TGTGCCACCAGCCCAACGAAGGAACAGGCTTGGGCCAACGTCCTGACTTTC. This encodes CATSPTKEQAWANVLTF.

This clonotype was seen many times. The J gene is TRBJ2-7, the V gene TRBV5-6; 9 bases agree with TRBD1. Germline V lookup: CDR1 SGHDT, CDR2 YYEEEE. V was pared by 1 base and J by 2 bases, with 1 base of the junction left unmatched. CDR3 size: 14 residues. The CDR3 loop is CASSLRQGAYEQYF. The CDR3 DNA reads as TGTGCCAGCAGCTTGAGACAGGGGGCCTACGAGCAGTACTTC.

The chain joins TRBV6-1 to TRBJ2-2, with 7 nucleotides matching TRBD1. V was pared by 6 bases and J by 0 bases, with 4 bases of the junction left unmatched. CDR3 length: 15 amino acids. Germline V gene lookup returns CDR1 MNHNS and CDR2 SASEGT. This chain's CDR3 is CASSRQGPNTGELFF. Here the CDR3 DNA reads TGTGCCAGCAGCCGACAGGGCCCGAACACCGGGGAGCTGTTTTTT.

The rearrangement joins TRBV6-2 or TRBV6-3 to TRBJ1-4; the D is unclear. This CDR3 is built from 15 residues. Germline CDR1 and CDR2: MNHEY and SVGEGT. V was cut by 2 bases and J by 0 bases, with 7 bases left in between. The CDR3 reads CASSYAGATNEKLFF. The CDR3, as DNA: TGTGCCAGCAGTTACGCGGGTGCAACTAATGAAAAACTGTTTTTT.